This T cell receptor (beta chain) emerged from a study of CD8 T cells in ankylosing spondylitis. This CDR3 region has 16 residues. In germline, CDR1 is MNHEY, CDR2 SMNVEV (reference sequence). V was clipped by 2 bases and J by 4 bases; unmatched bases: 1. This clonotype was counted many times. The target antigen is unknown. Each CDR3 protein is one row after TCRdb ran MiXCR on the 5' RACE reads. The sample yields a few hundred thousand distinct CDR3 sequences, more than 9% seen once. Findings of the study overall: Disease-linked clones were found to be CD8+ and relatively rare in peripheral blood. In ankylosing spondylitis blood, a motif of several highly homologous TCR beta variants appeared characteristic.

The TCR sequence derives from a female donor with ankylosing spondylitis or in good health (not recorded which). The chain links TRBV27 to TRBJ2-1; 14 bases line up with TRBD2. Material for sequencing was blood, either unsorted or a sorted T cell fraction (not recorded which). The CDR3: CASSLRTSGGYNEQFF. CDR3 nucleotide sequence: TGTGCCAGCAGTTTACGGACTAGCGGGGGGTACAATGAGCAGTTCTTC.